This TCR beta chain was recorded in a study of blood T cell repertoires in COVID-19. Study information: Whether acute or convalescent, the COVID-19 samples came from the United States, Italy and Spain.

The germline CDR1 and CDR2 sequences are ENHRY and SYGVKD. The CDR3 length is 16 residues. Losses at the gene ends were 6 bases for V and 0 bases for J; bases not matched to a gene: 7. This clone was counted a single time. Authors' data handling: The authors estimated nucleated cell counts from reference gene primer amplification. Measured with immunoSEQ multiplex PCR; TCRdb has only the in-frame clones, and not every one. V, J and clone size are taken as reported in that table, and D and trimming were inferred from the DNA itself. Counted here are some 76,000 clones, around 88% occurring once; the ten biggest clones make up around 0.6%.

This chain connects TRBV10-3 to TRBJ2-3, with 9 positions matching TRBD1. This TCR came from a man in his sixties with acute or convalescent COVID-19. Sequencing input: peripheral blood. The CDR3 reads CAISRDRGTSTDTQYF. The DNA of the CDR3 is TGTGCCATCAGCCGAGACAGGGGGACTAGCACAGATACGCAGTATTTT.